Shown below are 9 T cell receptor beta chains from a single sample sequenced in a study of patients and donors after allogeneic stem cell transplantation. TCRdb re-called the RT-PCR reads with MiXCR, one entry per CDR3 protein. The sample yields hundreds of thousands of distinct CDR3 sequences, 16% seen once. Sequences were obtained from blood, either unsorted or a sorted T cell fraction (not recorded which). These receptors were collected from a human donor who was either an allogeneic HSCT recipient or a stem cell or donor lymphocyte infusion donor (not recorded which). It is not recorded whose cells these are; they may come from a transplant donor.

This clonotype was seen a handful of times. The rearrangement uses TRBV7-9 and TRBJ2-5; D may be TRBD2 (5 bases). Germline V gives CDR1 SEHNR, CDR2 FQNEAQ (reference sequence). The V end was cut by 5 bases, the J end by 0 bases, with 16 bases between. This CDR3 spans 16 amino acids. The CDR3 is CASSLGGADYQETQYF. DNA of the CDR3: TGTGCCAGCAGCCTCGGTGGAGCGGATTACCAAGAGACCCAGTACTTC. Together with reference TRBV7-9 and TRBJ2-5, the CDR3 gives the full variable domain: DTGVSQNPRHKITKRGQNVTFRCDPISEHNRLYWYRQTLGQGPEFLTYFQNEAQLEKSRLLSDRFSAERPKGSFSTLEIQRTEQGDSAMYLCASSLGGADYQETQYFGPGTRLLVL.

This CDR3 is CAISEHRGGGTQETQYF. Written as DNA, the CDR3 is TGTGCCATCAGTGAGCACAGGGGCGGGGGGACCCAAGAGACCCAGTACTTC. This chain joins TRBV10-3 and TRBJ2-5; the D gene is possibly TRBD2 (8 bases). The CDR3 extends over 17 amino acids. CDR1 and CDR2 from the germline V gene are ENHRY and SYGVKD. Deletions cut 2 bases from V and 1 base from J, with 17 bases between.

The chain joins TRBV6-1 to TRBJ2-7; 8 bases match TRBD1. Germline assignment: CDR1 MNHNS and CDR2 SASEGT. This CDR3 has 17 residues. Unmatched junction bases numbered 18, after V lost 5 bases and J lost 6 bases. The CDR3 coding sequence is TGTGCCAGCAGTCTCTTTCCCCTGACAGGGGAGTCTATCGAGCAGTACTTC. Protein product: CASSLFPLTGESIEQYF.

V gene TRBV6-1 combines with J gene TRBJ2-2, with a weak D call TRBD2 (5 bases). V was pared by 6 bases and J by 5 bases, with 13 bases between. In germline, CDR1 is MNHNS, CDR2 SASEGT. The CDR3 totals 14 residues. The CDR3 nucleotides read TGTGCCAGCAGCCGGATGAGAGGGACCGGGGAGCTGTTTTTT. Translating gives CASSRMRGTGELFF.

This sequence joins TRBV5-6 and TRBJ2-6; D unresolved. The CDR3 covers 16 residues. Trimming stripped 0 bases from V and 2 bases from J, with 9 bases between. In germline, CDR1 is SGHDT, CDR2 YYEEEE. The CDR3: CASSLGHAPGANVLTF. CDR3 DNA: TGTGCCAGCAGCTTGGGTCACGCCCCTGGGGCCAACGTCCTGACTTTC.

This clonotype was counted only a few times. V is TRBV3-1 and J is TRBJ1-3; TRBD1 matches at 12 bases. In germline, CDR1 is LGHDT, CDR2 YNNKEL (reference sequence). J gave up 5 bases and V 4 bases, and 3 bases lay outside the gene matches. This CDR3 spans 15 amino acids. The CDR3 bases are TGTGCCAGCAGCCGGGGACAGGGGGCACGAAACACCATATATTTT. Protein sequence: CASSRGQGARNTIYF.

This clonotype has just a few counts. The CDR3 loop is CSARVWLADYNEQFF. In nucleotides, the CDR3 is TGCAGTGCTAGAGTTTGGCTAGCGGACTACAATGAGCAGTTCTTC. V is TRBV20-1 and J is TRBJ2-1; TRBD2 matches 7 bases. Looked up from germline, CDR1 is DFQATT and CDR2 is SNEGSKA (reference sequence). The CDR3 length is 15 residues. The ends lost 1 base at V and 3 bases at J; junction bases unmatched: 6.

The chain employs TRBV18 and TRBJ2-5, with 7 bases fitting TRBD1. The CDR3 consists of 14 residues. CDR1 KGHSH and CDR2 LQKENI come from the germline V gene. Germline trimming cut 5 bases from V and 4 bases from J; bases unmatched to any gene: 7. CDR3 DNA sequence: TGTGCCAGCTCAGTTCCAGGGGGACCAGAGACCCAGTACTTC. This gives the protein CASSVPGGPETQYF.

This clonotype has more than one count but fewer than ten. The V call is TRBV10-3, the J call TRBJ2-2; 8 bases match TRBD1. This CDR3 is 15 amino acids long. The germline CDR1 and CDR2 sequences are ENHRY and SYGVKD. Trimming removed 7 bases from V and 5 bases from J; junction bases left unmatched: 9. In DNA form, the CDR3 reads TGTGCCATCACAACGGACAGGGCTATGACCGGGGAGCTGTTTTTT. Encoded protein: CAITTDRAMTGELFF.